These 18 T cell receptor beta chains were sequenced from one sample in a study of T cell responses to AZD1222 COVID-19 vaccine. The assay was immunoSEQ multiplex PCR, and TCRdb's table has in-frame clones only and misses some. This sample has over 100,000 clones; approximately 89% occur once, and the top ten carry over 15%. The sequencing used peripheral blood, collected on day 0 of AZD1222 vaccination. The receptors derive from an adult in good health.

The chain carries TRBV12-3 or TRBV12-4 and TRBJ1-5; D is undetermined. V was pared by 6 bases and J by 2 bases, with 5 bases between. This CDR3 has 12 residues. The CDR3 DNA follows: TGTGCCAGCAGCCCCCGCAATCAGCCCCAGCATTTT. It is translated as CASSPRNQPQHF.

The rearrangement uses TRBV28 and TRBJ2-7; D remains unclear. Trimming cost V 2 bases and J 3 bases, with 14 bases left between them. The CDR3 runs to 15 residues. Germline V gene lookup returns CDR1 MDHEN and CDR2 SYDVKM. The CDR3 coding sequence is TGTGCCAGCAGTTTAACGGCAGATCAGTACTACGAGCAGTACTTC. This gives the protein CASSLTADQYYEQYF.

This sequence joins TRBV19 and TRBJ1-5; D remains ambiguous. V was trimmed by 7 bases and J by 4 bases, leaving 8 bases between them. The V gene's germline CDR1 is LNHDA and CDR2 SQIVND (reference sequence). The CDR3 runs 12 residues. The CDR3 DNA sequence: TGTGCCAGTAAAATTGGGAATCAGCCCCAGCATTTT. It translates to CASKIGNQPQHF.

The V gene is TRBV7-2, the J gene TRBJ2-1; 8 bases map to TRBD2. This CDR3 has 16 residues. Germline lookup yields CDR1 SGHTA and CDR2 FQGNSA. With 5 bases clipped from V and 2 bases from J, the junction kept 8 bases outside the gene matches. The DNA for the CDR3 is TGTGCCAGCAGCGAGGGACTAGTGGGGACCTACAATGAGCAGTTCTTC. This translates into CASSEGLVGTYNEQFF.

V and J are TRBV5-6 and TRBJ1-4; no clear D gene. In germline, CDR1 is SGHDT, CDR2 YYEEEE. V was clipped by 7 bases and J by 0 bases, with 10 bases between them. This CDR3 region has 14 residues. The CDR3 sequence is CASGLLSTNEKLFF. The CDR3 DNA sequence: TGTGCCAGCGGTTTACTATCAACTAATGAAAAACTGTTTTTT.

The J gene is TRBJ1-1, the V gene TRBV6-5; D possibly corresponds to TRBD1 (5 bases). Between the trimmed V and J ends, which lost 0 bases and 8 bases, there was a span of 10 bases. Germline V lookup: CDR1 MNHEY, CDR2 SVGAGI. The CDR3 has 13 amino acids. CDR3 bases: TGTGCCAGCAGTTACTCAAGGGGATCGGAAGCTTTCTTT. It yields the protein CASSYSRGSEAFF.

The genes are TRBV6-4 and TRBJ2-3; D gene uncertain. The CDR3 consists of 14 residues. V lost 2 bases and J lost 3, with 9 bases in between. CDR1 is MRHNA, CDR2 SNTAGT, per germline. The CDR3 is CASSDGLETDTQYF. CDR3 coding DNA: TGTGCCAGCAGTGACGGGTTGGAGACAGATACGCAGTATTTT.

This chain uses TRBV11-3 with TRBJ2-7; a weak D match, TRBD2 (5 bases). The CDR3 consists of 13 residues. V dropped 6 bases and J dropped 6 bases, with 15 bases sitting between them. Germline CDR1 reads SGHNT; CDR2 reads YENEEA. The DNA of the CDR3 is TGTGCCAGCAGTTCAACCCGAGGAGGCGAGCAGTACTTC. Protein: CASSSTRGGEQYF.

This clone was seen more than once but under ten times. Since the CDR3 does not end with the conserved phenylalanine or tryptophan, this likely comes from a read error. CDR3 region: CASSSGQGLRSPLHL. CDR3 in DNA: TGTGCCAGCAGCTCGGGACAGGGACTAAGATCACCCCTCCACCTT. V gene TRBV7-9 combines with J gene TRBJ1-6; 9 bases are shared with TRBD1. Germline V gene data show CDR1 as SEHNR and CDR2 as FQNEAQ (reference sequence). With V trimmed by 4 bases and J by 10 bases, 8 bases remained unmatched. The CDR3 runs 15 residues.

This clone was recorded once. The J gene is TRBJ2-1, the V gene TRBV9; 8 bases fit TRBD2. In germline, CDR1 is SGDLS, CDR2 YYNGEE. V was clipped by 0 bases and J by 8 bases; unmatched bases: 7. CDR3 length: 15 residues. CDR3 DNA: TGTGCCAGCAGCGTAGGCGGGACTAGTGGGTATGAGCAGTTCTTC. This translates into CASSVGGTSGYEQFF. The full variable domain, in which reference TRBV9 and TRBJ2-1 provide the parts outside the CDR3, is DSGVTQTPKHLITATGQRVTLRCSPRSGDLSVYWYQQSLDQGLQFLIQYYNGEERAKGNILERFSAQQFPDLHSELNLSSLELGDSALYFCASSVGGTSGYEQFFGPGTRLTVL.

V gene TRBV4-1 combines with J gene TRBJ2-4; 7 bases are a match to TRBD1. CDR1 MGHRA and CDR2 YSYEKL come from the germline V gene. This CDR3 contains 17 residues. The junction had 11 bases not matched to a gene; V was cut back by 0 bases and J by 6 bases. The CDR3, as DNA: TGCGCCAGCAGCCAAGATTTGGGGCCCAGGGGGAGAAACATTCAGTACTTC. Amino acid sequence: CASSQDLGPRGRNIQYF.

This clone showed up just a few times. The chain uses TRBV12-3 or TRBV12-4 and TRBJ1-1; D unclear. The CDR3 has 12 residues. The V and J ends lost 6 bases and 4 bases respectively, with 9 bases between them. The CDR3 loop is CASSPTLTEAFF. The CDR3, as DNA: TGTGCCAGCAGCCCGACTCTCACTGAAGCTTTCTTT.

The chain has TRBV19 and TRBJ1-3; perhaps TRBD1 as D (6 bases). V shed 3 bases and J shed 3 bases, with 18 bases lying between them. Germline V gene lookup returns CDR1 LNHDA and CDR2 SQIVND (reference sequence). The CDR3 sequence is 17 residues long. CDR3 region: CASSIGGATNFGNTIYF. In DNA form, the CDR3 reads TGTGCCAGTAGTATTGGGGGCGCAACAAACTTTGGAAACACCATATATTTT.

Within the sample, this clone is medium-sized. The CDR3 sequence is CASSLGGPEQFF. The CDR3 region has the DNA TGTGCCAGCAGCTTAGGGGGTCCTGAGCAGTTCTTC. The J gene is TRBJ2-1, the V gene TRBV13; D call uncertain. Trimming took off 0 bases at V and 9 bases at J, with 6 bases between the two ends. The CDR3 consists of 12 residues. The V gene's germline CDR1 is PRHDT and CDR2 FYEKMQ (reference sequence).

The chain joins TRBV7-4 to TRBJ2-3; 9 bases line up with TRBD1. Germline CDR1 reads SGHVT; CDR2 reads SQSDAQ. Trimming cost V 4 bases and J 1 base; bases outside gene matches: 6. The CDR3 covers 16 residues. The CDR3 nucleotides read TGTGCCAGCAGCTCCTATCGGACAGGGGGCACAGATACGCAGTATTTT. Protein sequence: CASSSYRTGGTDTQYF.

This chain connects TRBV18 to TRBJ2-7; no clear D gene. Germline V gives CDR1 KGHSH, CDR2 LQKENI. The CDR3 is 13 amino acids. With 5 bases removed from V and 1 base from J, the gap between germline ends came to 9 bases. CDR3 nucleotide sequence: TGTGCCAGCTCAGACGGGCCTTCCTACGAGCAGTACTTC. Encoded protein: CASSDGPSYEQYF.

The chain is built from TRBV5-1 and TRBJ2-7; D possibly corresponds to TRBD1 (5 bases). CDR3 length equals 13 residues. Germline assignment: CDR1 SGHRS and CDR2 YFSETQ. V dropped 5 bases and J dropped 2 bases, with 11 bases sitting between them. The CDR3 DNA follows: TGCGCCAGCAGTATCAGGGTAGCCTACGAGCAGTACTTC. This gives the protein CASSIRVAYEQYF.

The table lists this clone with a few counts. The chain couples TRBV10-3 to TRBJ1-4, with a possible D match to TRBD1 (6 bases). CDR3 size: 12 residues. Germline CDR1 is ENHRY and CDR2 is SYGVKD. Trimming cost V 6 bases and J 8 bases, with 10 bases left between them. CDR3 loop: CAISRGGEKLFF. CDR3 bases: TGTGCCATCAGCAGGGGTGGGGAAAAACTGTTTTTT.